The present entry profiles one T cell receptor beta chain with its context. Its cognate antigen is unknown. This CDR3 region has 17 residues. CDR1 is SGHVS and CDR2 is FQNEAQ in the germline V gene. These data come from a study of monozygotic twins with inflammatory bowel disease. Study-wide results and limits: IBD patients share fewer clonotypes with other people than healthy twins do, especially with disease activity. Background noise in patient repertoires may stem from differing immunosuppressive treatments.

TCRdb reprocessed the 5' RACE reads and keeps a single row for each CDR3 protein, giving no DNA. The sample's table shows 300,000 to 350,000 distinct CDR3 sequences. This TCR came from a human donor with ulcerative colitis or Crohn's disease, or a healthy co-twin of an affected twin (not recorded which). The chain combines TRBV7-8 with TRBJ2-2. The sequencing sample was made of blood. CDR3 sequence: CASSLVFTRSNTGELFF.